The 18 T cell receptor beta chains below were found in one sample sequenced in a study of OX40 agonist ivuxolimab in advanced cancers. Repertoires were generated with immunoSEQ multiplex PCR, while TCRdb's copy carries only in-frame clones and drops some. Among around 74,000 clones listed, about nine tenths were seen once. The sample here was CD4+ or CD8+ T cells sorted from blood, taken in a trial of the OX40 agonist ivuxolimab. The receptors come from an adult with an advanced solid tumor such as melanoma, head and neck, liver or kidney cancer.

The gene calls are TRBV5-4 and TRBJ2-1; TRBD1 aligns across 9 bases. The CDR3 extends over 17 amino acids. CDR1 is SGHNT, CDR2 YYREEE, per germline (reference sequence). The junction had 8 bases not matched to a gene; V was cut back by 0 bases and J by 4 bases. As DNA, the CDR3 is TGTGCCAGCAGCTTGGCCACAGGGACAGGGAGGTACAATGAGCAGTTCTTC. It encodes CASSLATGTGRYNEQFF.

This clone showed up just once. This chain uses TRBV5-6 with TRBJ2-1; 9 bases agree with TRBD2. This CDR3 comprises 18 residues. CDR1 is SGHDT, CDR2 YYEEEE, per germline. V shed 3 bases and J 1 base; nucleotides not matched to a gene: 11. CDR3 loop: CASSWGLSAGGSYNEQFF. CDR3 bases: TGTGCCAGCAGCTGGGGGCTATCAGCGGGAGGTTCCTACAATGAGCAGTTCTTC.

V and J are TRBV7-8 and TRBJ1-6; D is undetermined. The germline V gene has CDR1 SGHVS and CDR2 FQNEAQ. V gave up 5 bases and J gave up 13 bases, with 12 bases separating them. CDR3 length: 12 residues. This CDR3 reads CASSPLSGPLHF. The CDR3 region has the DNA TGTGCCAGCAGCCCTCTGAGCGGGCCCCTCCACTTT.

V usage is TRBV7-2 and J usage is TRBJ1-1; D remains unclear. V was cut by 7 bases and J by 1 base, with 10 bases left in between. In germline, CDR1 is SGHTA, CDR2 FQGNSA. This CDR3 spans 13 amino acids. The CDR3: CASTQERNTEAFF. For the CDR3, the DNA is TGTGCCAGCACCCAGGAAAGGAACACTGAAGCTTTCTTT.

The rearrangement joins TRBV6-6 to TRBJ1-1, with a possible D match to TRBD1 (5 bases). Germline V CDR1 and CDR2: MNHNY, SVGAGI (reference sequence). The CDR3 contains 15 residues. V lost 0 bases and J lost 2, with 10 bases in between. The CDR3 spells CASSYSGTVNTEAFF. The CDR3 DNA sequence: TGTGCCAGCAGTTACTCTGGGACGGTTAACACTGAAGCTTTCTTT.

J is TRBJ2-6 and V is TRBV5-1; 8 positions agree with TRBD1. V trimming: 1 base; J trimming: 4 bases; junction bases outside the gene matches: 4. The CDR3 totals 16 residues. Germline lookup yields CDR1 SGHRS and CDR2 YFSETQ. The CDR3 nucleotides read TGCGCCAGCAGCTTGCAGGGGGCGACGGGGGCCAACGTCCTGACTTTC. Its protein is CASSLQGATGANVLTF.

The chain employs TRBV10-3 and TRBJ1-2, with a possible D match to TRBD1 (6 bases). Germline loops: CDR1 ENHRY, CDR2 SYGVKD. The length of the CDR3 is 14 residues. Trimming shortened V by 0 bases and J by 1 base, and 6 bases separated the two germline ends. The CDR3 protein is CAISESDSNYGYTF. As DNA, the CDR3 is TGTGCCATCAGTGAGTCGGACAGTAACTATGGCTACACCTTC.

The rearrangement joins TRBV6-5 to TRBJ2-4; D may be TRBD2 (7 bases). Deletions cut 8 bases from V and 6 bases from J, with 20 bases between. The CDR3 length is 15 residues. Per germline, CDR1 MNHEY and CDR2 SVGAGI. CDR3 nucleotides: TGTGCCAGCTTCACCCCCCGGGGGGCGAGAAACATTCAGTACTTC. This encodes CASFTPRGARNIQYF.

J is TRBJ1-6 and V is TRBV27; the D gene is possibly TRBD1 (6 bases). The germline CDR1 and CDR2 sequences are MNHEY and SMNVEV (reference sequence). V was clipped by 0 bases and J by 9 bases, with 12 bases between them. The CDR3 loop spans 15 amino acids. The CDR3 protein is CASSLSRGGISPLHF. DNA of the CDR3: TGTGCCAGCAGTTTATCGAGGGGGGGAATTTCACCCCTCCACTTT.

The rearrangement links TRBV7-9 to TRBJ1-1; possibly TRBD1 for D (6 bases). This CDR3 is built from 13 residues. CDR1 and CDR2 from the germline V gene are SEHNR and FQNEAQ (reference sequence). Trimming cost V 5 bases and J 5 bases, with 12 bases left between them. Written as DNA, the CDR3 is TGTGCCAGCAGCGCCGGGACACAGACTGAAGCTTTCTTT. Its translation: CASSAGTQTEAFF.

The rearrangement uses TRBV14 and TRBJ2-7, with D hard to call. V was pared by 0 bases and J by 0 bases, with 9 bases between. CDR1 and CDR2 from the germline V gene are SGHDN and FVKESK. CDR3 size: 15 residues. CDR3 sequence (DNA): TGTGCCAGCAGCCAAGATCATTACAACTCCTACGAGCAGTACTTC. As protein: CASSQDHYNSYEQYF.

This chain connects TRBV5-1 to TRBJ2-7; tentatively, D is TRBD1 (6 bases). The CDR3 runs to 18 residues. The germline V gene encodes CDR1 SGHRS and CDR2 YFSETQ. Trimming took off 5 bases at V and 4 bases at J, with 28 bases between the two ends. CDR3 in DNA: TGCGCCAGCAGTTTTGGCCGGGGAACCGGGACATTGAATTACGAGCAGTACTTC. It specifies CASSFGRGTGTLNYEQYF.

This clone occurred once. V and J are TRBV2 and TRBJ2-7, with 12 bases identical to TRBD2. Germline trimming cut 7 bases from V and 1 base from J; bases unmatched to any gene: 5. There are 15 residues in the CDR3. CDR1 and CDR2 from the germline V gene are SNHLY and FYNNEI. This CDR3 is CASNLAGGLSYEQYF. The CDR3 nucleotides read TGTGCCAGCAACCTAGCGGGAGGGCTTTCCTACGAGCAGTACTTC. Using reference TRBV2 and TRBJ2-7 for the parts outside the CDR3, the full variable domain is EPEVTQTPSHQVTQMGQEVILRCVPISNHLYFYWYRQILGQKVEFLVSFYNNEISEKSEIFDDQFSVERPDGSNFTLKIRSTKLEDSAMYFCASNLAGGLSYEQYFGPGTRLTVT.

The chain has TRBV11-2 and TRBJ2-5, with TRBD2 matching over 8 bases. The J call is uncertain, as TRBJ2-7 better fits the DNA end. Germline values: CDR1 SGHAT, CDR2 FQNNGV. This CDR3 spans 15 amino acids. CDR3 protein: CASSFMVTSGYEQYF. The CDR3 region has the DNA TGTGCCAGCAGCTTCATGGTTACTAGCGGCTACGAGCAGTACTTC.

The chain has TRBV10-3 and TRBJ1-5; a possible D gene is TRBD1 (6 bases). From germline, CDR1 is ENHRY and CDR2 SYGVKD. The length of the CDR3 is 13 residues. The V gene lost 6 bases and the J gene lost 7 bases, with 13 bases spanning the gap. The CDR3 DNA sequence: TGTGCCATCAGGGGGGGGGCAGACCAGCCCCAGCATTTT. It codes for CAIRGGADQPQHF.

The chain uses TRBV7-4 and TRBJ2-7; 8 bases map to TRBD2. The junction had 17 bases not matched to a gene; V was cut back by 4 bases and J by 6 bases. This CDR3 has 17 amino acids. Looked up from germline, CDR1 is SGHVT and CDR2 is SQSDAQ. The chain's CDR3 is CASSSRPRVAGPSEQYF. Here the CDR3 DNA reads TGTGCCAGCAGCTCACGGCCCAGGGTAGCGGGACCCAGCGAGCAGTACTTC.

J is TRBJ2-7 and V is TRBV5-1; 9 bases are shared with TRBD1. The length of the CDR3 is 14 residues. Germline V lookup: CDR1 SGHRS, CDR2 YFSETQ. The ends lost 2 bases at V and 5 bases at J; junction bases unmatched: 5. CDR3 in DNA: TGCGCCAGCAGCTTCGGGACAGGGAACGACGAGCAGTACTTC. Translation: CASSFGTGNDEQYF.

The chain links TRBV4-1 to TRBJ1-2, with TRBD1 identical over 8 bases. Trimming removed 4 bases from V and 3 bases from J; junction bases left unmatched: 10. Per the germline V gene, CDR1 is MGHRA and CDR2 is YSYEKL. This CDR3 has 16 residues. The CDR3 region is CASSRLYPDRDYGYTF. The CDR3 DNA follows: TGCGCCAGCAGCCGCTTATACCCGGACAGGGACTATGGCTACACCTTC.